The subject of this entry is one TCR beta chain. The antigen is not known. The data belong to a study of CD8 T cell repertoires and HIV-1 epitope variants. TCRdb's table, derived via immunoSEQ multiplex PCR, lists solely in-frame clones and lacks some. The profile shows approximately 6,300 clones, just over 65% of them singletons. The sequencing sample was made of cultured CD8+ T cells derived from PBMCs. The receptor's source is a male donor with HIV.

CDR3 DNA sequence: TGTGCCAGCAGTGAGCCTAGCGGGAACACCGGGGAGCTGTTTTTT. Translated: CASSEPSGNTGELFF. The genes are TRBV2 and TRBJ2-2; 7 positions agree with TRBD2. Per germline, CDR1 SNHLY and CDR2 FYNNEI. The V gene end was trimmed by 3 bases and the J gene end by 1 base; junction bases not matched to a gene: 2. CDR3 length equals 15 residues.